The 21 T cell receptor beta chains given below trace back to one sample, sequenced in a study of blood T cell repertoires in COVID-19. Profiling relied on immunoSEQ multiplex PCR, and the TCRdb table lists in-frame clones only, not all of them. The sample has 150,000 to 200,000 clones; roughly four fifths are singletons. The sample was peripheral blood. The receptor set was obtained from a man aged 65 to 85 who had recovered from COVID-19.

This clone was detected only a few times. The chain combines TRBV11-3 with TRBJ2-7; D remains ambiguous. V was trimmed by 5 bases and J by 0 bases, leaving 11 bases between them. The germline V gene encodes CDR1 SGHNT and CDR2 YENEEA. The CDR3 loop spans 14 amino acids. The CDR3 DNA reads as TGTGCCAGCAGCCCCCAGGCGAGCTCCTACGAGCAGTACTTC. Amino acid sequence: CASSPQASSYEQYF.

V gene TRBV11-2 combines with J gene TRBJ2-1, with TRBD2 identical over 10 bases. The CDR3 runs to 17 residues. Germline V gene sequence: CDR1 SGHAT, CDR2 FQNNGV. Trimming at V came to 0 bases and at J to 1 base, leaving 3 bases not matched to a gene. As DNA, the CDR3 is TGTGCCAGCAGCTTAGACGGAGCGGGAGGGTCCTACAATGAGCAGTTCTTC. This codes for CASSLDGAGGSYNEQFF.

V usage is TRBV12-1 and J usage is TRBJ2-2; TRBD2 is the table's D call and was not checked against the DNA. TRBV12-1 is flagged as a pseudogene. The CDR3 runs to 15 residues. As DNA, the CDR3 is TGTGCCAGCAGCTTACGCGGGAGGTATACCGGGGAGCTGTTTTTT. Its translation: CASSLRGRYTGELFF.

This sequence joins TRBV3-1 (or the pseudogene TRBV3-2) and TRBJ2-7; perhaps TRBD1 as D (5 bases). The CDR3 has 17 amino acids. The germline V gene has CDR1 LGHDT and CDR2 YNNKEL (reference sequence). With 0 bases removed from V and 4 bases from J, the gap between germline ends came to 19 bases. The chain's CDR3 is CASSQDRGDRVPYEQYF. CDR3 DNA: TGTGCCAGCAGCCAAGATAGGGGCGACCGGGTGCCTTACGAGCAGTACTTC.

The chain is built from TRBV24-1 and TRBJ2-3; 10 nucleotides agree with TRBD2. V trimming: 4 bases; J trimming: 9 bases; junction bases outside the gene matches: 0. From germline, CDR1 is KGHDR and CDR2 SFDVKD. The CDR3 consists of 12 residues. The CDR3 region is CATSELAGTQYF. CDR3 DNA sequence: TGTGCCACCAGTGAACTAGCGGGAACGCAGTATTTT.

The chain combines TRBV19 with TRBJ1-2, with D possibly TRBD1 on 5 matching bases. CDR1 LNHDA and CDR2 SQIVND come from the germline V gene (reference sequence). Trimming removed 5 bases at V and 6 bases at J, with 19 bases between. The CDR3 spans 15 residues. The CDR3 spells CASSRDPRGRDGYTF. The CDR3 bases are TGTGCCAGTAGTCGGGACCCGCGGGGACGAGATGGCTACACCTTC.

Points on this clone: Relative to the germline gene, one junction end is altered; a read error may explain this. This chain links TRBV7-7 with TRBJ1-5; D is unclear. Germline V gene lookup returns CDR1 SSHAT and CDR2 FNYEAQ (reference sequence). This CDR3 region has 13 residues. The CDR3 nucleotides are TGTGCTAGCAGCCCTGGAGAGGGTCAGCCCCAGCATTTT. Its protein is CASSPGEGQPQHF. The complete variable domain, with remaining parts taken from reference TRBV7-7 and TRBJ1-5, reads GAGVSQSPRYKVTKRGQDVTLRCDPISSHATLYWYQQALGQGPEFLTYFNYEAQPDKSGLPSDRFSAERPEGSISTLTIQRTEQRDSAMYRCASSPGEGQPQHFGDGTRLSIL.

This chain uses TRBV11-2 with TRBJ2-1, with 9 bases lining up with TRBD1. This CDR3 spans 13 amino acids. Germline V gives CDR1 SGHAT, CDR2 FQNNGV. With 5 bases clipped from V and 9 bases from J, the junction kept 5 bases outside the gene matches. CDR3 sequence: CASSRDRAGEQFF. CDR3 in DNA: TGTGCCAGCAGCCGGGACAGGGCAGGTGAGCAGTTCTTC.

This rearrangement joins TRBV12-3 or TRBV12-4 to TRBJ1-2, with D tentatively TRBD1 (5 bases). Trimming took off 6 bases at V and 7 bases at J, with 15 bases between the two ends. This CDR3 has 13 amino acids. For the CDR3, the DNA is TGTGCCAGCAGCATCGATGGAGGGGTTGGCTACACCTTC. Residues: CASSIDGGVGYTF.

This chain links TRBV5-1 with TRBJ1-4; the match to TRBD1 covers 8 bases. The V and J ends lost 6 bases and 8 bases, in that order; junction bases with no gene match: 3. The CDR3 is 12 residues long. Germline loops: CDR1 SGHRS, CDR2 YFSETQ. CDR3 protein: CASKQGDEKLFF. The CDR3 DNA is TGCGCCAGCAAACAGGGGGACGAAAAACTGTTTTTT.

This rearrangement joins TRBV25-1 to TRBJ2-1; 7 bases agree with TRBD1. Germline lookup yields CDR1 MGHDK and CDR2 SYGVNS. The CDR3 is 15 residues long. J lost 4 bases, V lost 6 bases, and 9 bases had no gene match. CDR3 bases: TGTGCCAGCAGCCGGGACAGCCAGTCTTACAATGAGCAGTTCTTC. Its protein is CASSRDSQSYNEQFF.

J is TRBJ2-3 and V is TRBV19, with D maybe TRBD1 (7 bases). CDR1 and CDR2 from the germline V gene are LNHDA and SQIVND (reference sequence). The length of the CDR3 is 16 residues. V dropped 5 bases and J dropped 8 bases, with 23 bases sitting between them. The CDR3 nucleotides are TGTGCCAGTAGTCCCGCGGGGACAGTTCAGGCGGGTACGCAGTATTTT. Its translation is CASSPAGTVQAGTQYF.

The chain couples TRBV18 to TRBJ1-1, with a possible D match to TRBD1 (6 bases). This CDR3 spans 17 amino acids. Deletions cut 2 bases from V and 5 bases from J, with 21 bases between. Germline V gives CDR1 KGHSH, CDR2 LQKENI. The CDR3, as DNA: TGTGCCAGCTCACCAAATCAGGGGAATATTGAGAATACTGAAGCTTTCTTT. It codes for CASSPNQGNIENTEAFF.

This chain connects TRBV12-3 or TRBV12-4 to TRBJ1-5; D uncertain. This CDR3 spans 13 amino acids. The germline V and J ends were trimmed by 0 bases and 4 bases, with 4 bases remaining between them. CDR3 residues: CASSLAENQPQHF. In DNA, the CDR3 is TGTGCCAGCAGTTTAGCGGAGAATCAGCCCCAGCATTTT.

This chain joins TRBV6-5 and TRBJ2-1, with 9 bases fitting TRBD2. CDR1 and CDR2 from the germline V gene are MNHEY and SVGAGI. CDR3 length: 13 residues. V lost 8 bases, J lost 7 bases, and 6 bases stayed unmatched. The CDR3 nucleotides are TGTGCCAGCCGTTCTAGCGGGATAAATGAGCAGTTCTTC. It specifies CASRSSGINEQFF.

The chain is built from TRBV5-6 and TRBJ2-7, with TRBD2 matching over 9 bases. This CDR3 contains 13 residues. Per germline, CDR1 SGHDT and CDR2 YYEEEE. The junction had 2 bases not matched to a gene; V was cut back by 4 bases and J by 3 bases. The CDR3 DNA is TGTGCCAGCAGCCTGACTAGCGGCTACGAGCAGTACTTC. It encodes CASSLTSGYEQYF.

The chain links TRBV24-1 to TRBJ2-2; D possibly corresponds to TRBD2 (6 bases). The CDR3 runs 12 residues. Trimming shortened V by 9 bases and J by 7 bases, and 11 bases separated the two germline ends. The germline gives CDR1 KGHDR, CDR2 SFDVKD. CDR3 sequence: CATRTGVGELFF. DNA for the CDR3: TGTGCCACCCGGACGGGAGTCGGGGAGCTGTTTTTT.

This clone turned up a few times. This chain uses TRBV5-3 with TRBJ2-1; 8 positions match TRBD2. TRBV5-3 is designated an ORF whose function remains uncertain. With V trimmed by 4 bases and J by 7 bases, 28 bases remained unmatched. This CDR3 contains 21 residues. CDR3 DNA sequence: TGTGCCAGAAGCCCCTTGGAGGTTCCAGGGCGGGAGGCCCTATCTCAGAATGAGCAGTTCTTC. It specifies CARSPLEVPGREALSQNEQFF.

In this sample, this clone turned up a few times. V gene TRBV9 combines with J gene TRBJ2-7; 7 positions agree with TRBD1. Germline CDR1 reads SGDLS; CDR2 reads YYNGEE. The CDR3 covers 15 residues. The J segment lost 3 bases and the V segment lost 1 base, leaving 7 bases of the junction unmatched. CDR3 residues: CASSVQGDLGYEQYF. The CDR3 bases are TGTGCCAGCAGCGTACAGGGGGATTTGGGCTACGAGCAGTACTTC.

The V and J genes are TRBV5-1 and TRBJ2-1; TRBD2 matches 11 bases. Unmatched junction bases numbered 9, after V lost 7 bases and J lost 3 bases. Germline V gene data show CDR1 as SGHRS and CDR2 as YFSETQ. The CDR3 runs to 16 residues. As DNA, the CDR3 is TGCGCCAGCGTCCTAGCGGGAGGTCAGAACTACAATGAGCAGTTCTTC. It yields the protein CASVLAGGQNYNEQFF.

V is TRBV11-2 and J is TRBJ1-5, with 9 bases identical to TRBD1. CDR1 and CDR2 (germline): SGHAT, FQNNGV. CDR3 length equals 16 residues. The V segment lost 5 bases and the J segment 5 bases; nucleotides outside the gene matches: 10. Written as DNA, the CDR3 is TGTGCCAGCAGCACAGCGGACAGGGGAAGAGATCAGCCCCAGCATTTT. Translating gives CASSTADRGRDQPQHF.